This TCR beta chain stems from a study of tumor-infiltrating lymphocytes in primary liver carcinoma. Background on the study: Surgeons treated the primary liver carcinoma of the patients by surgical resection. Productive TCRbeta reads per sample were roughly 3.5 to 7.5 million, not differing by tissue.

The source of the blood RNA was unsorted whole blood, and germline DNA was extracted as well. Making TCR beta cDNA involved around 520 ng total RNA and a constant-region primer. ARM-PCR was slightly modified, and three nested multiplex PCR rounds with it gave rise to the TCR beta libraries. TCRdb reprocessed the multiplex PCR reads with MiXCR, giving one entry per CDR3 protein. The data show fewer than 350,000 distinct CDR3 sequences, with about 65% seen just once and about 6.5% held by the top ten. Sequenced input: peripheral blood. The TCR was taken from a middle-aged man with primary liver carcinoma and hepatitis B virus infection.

CDR3 in amino acids: CASSVQLAGSNEQFF. DNA for the CDR3: TGTGCCAGCAGTGTTCAACTAGCGGGATCCAATGAGCAGTTCTTC. The rearrangement joins TRBV2 to TRBJ2-1, with TRBD2 identical over 10 bases. Germline V lookup: CDR1 SNHLY, CDR2 FYNNEI. J gave up 6 bases and V 4 bases, and 6 bases lay outside the gene matches. The CDR3 has 15 amino acids.